A single T cell receptor (beta chain) is shown here with its context. Its target is unknown. The CDR3 has 17 amino acids. Assay used: immunoSEQ multiplex PCR; TCRdb lists only in-frame clones, some missing. The sample comprises over 85,000 clones, 60% to 75% of which are singletons, and 2.8% rests with the top ten. This sample was taken from a study of radiotherapy plus CTLA-4 blockade in lung cancer. Study results and limitations: Tumor-origin TCR clones grew in blood after radiotherapy plus ipilimumab.

V usage is TRBV21-1 and J usage is TRBJ1-2. TRBV21-1 is a pseudogene segment. The material sequenced was peripheral blood, taken from a patient treated with radiotherapy plus ipilimumab. This TCR came from a human donor with non-small cell lung cancer who had a partial response to radiotherapy plus ipilimumab. Some clones in this sample may be carry-over from other donors' samples. The chain's CDR3 is CADRGGGALLINYGYTF. The CDR3 nucleotides are TGTGCCGACCGAGGAGGGGGGGCCCTGTTGATTAACTATGGCTACACCTTC.